This T cell receptor beta chain was obtained from a study of cytomegalovirus exposure and HLA in healthy donors (dated by TCRdb to about 2017). For the study in its entirety: In an earlier analysis of around 540 of the donors, approximately 260 Gb of sequence data and 117 million unique TCR beta sequences from 150 million to 200 million T cells were reported. An early release that covered around 590 HLA-typed donors contained about 290 gigabases of sequencing data and 65 million to 100 million unique TCR sequences. Of the approximately 400 genotyped donors, approximately 83% fell in the genetic ancestry cluster associated with self-reported Caucasian donors. The aim of the study was to test whether cataloging public T cell receptors could identify signatures of past pathogen exposure. The study profiled the T cell repertoires of some 610 subjects by immunosequencing and related them to cytomegalovirus serostatus. In addition to the first cohort of about 650 subjects, a separate validation cohort of 120 different subjects was used. To predict cytomegalovirus infection status, the study brought together high-throughput TCR immunosequencing, statistical association of individual TCRs with disease status, and machine learning. In a later analysis, previously published TCR beta repertoires from 666 donors were re-analyzed and high-resolution HLA genotyping was added so that TCR occurrence patterns could be studied. In the later analysis, no new phenotypic data were used to find candidate immune exposures; instead, reliance was placed on TCR beta sequences and their occurrence across donors. In an earlier analysis of 587 of the donors, high-throughput TCR beta sequencing was used to judge whether each TCR beta V gene segment behaved as functional or pseudogenic. Alongside the repertoire data, information on donor age, sex, ethnicity and CMV serostatus was compiled. In a later genetic analysis, genome-wide SNP genotypes for about three fifths of the roughly 670 donors were used, and that subset was treated as a discovery cohort. Every repertoire in the discovery cohort had been generated on one and the same sequencing platform. Class I and class II HLA loci were covered by the typing at four-digit resolution. Typing coverage differed by locus: A, B, C, DRB1 and DQB1 were typed in about 620-630 donors, DQA1 in roughly 510, DPA1 in roughly 590, and DPB1 in around 440. Several DR-DQ haplotypes were treated as single units for association and clustering because of strong linkage in the cohort. Among some 400 genotyped donors of the cohort, an average of approximately 220,000 unique TCR beta nucleotide sequences was sequenced per donor, of which approximately 19% were non-productive.

Comments on this clone: No antigen is known for it. One end of the junction fails to match germline, which may point to a read error.

The library was produced with the immunoSEQ multiplex PCR assay. The multiplex PCR relied on a mix of 60 forward primers for TCR Vbeta segments and 13 reverse primers for TCR Jbeta segments. A multiplex PCR assay on genomic DNA amplified the CDR3 region of rearranged TCR beta genes. On the Illumina HiSeq System, the amplified TCR beta libraries were sequenced as 87-base-pair reads. Under the source paper's analysis protocol: A later analysis tallied 80 million to 95 million unique TCR beta chains across the 660 or so repertoires, and some 10 million of those chains were shared by two or more donors. A nearest-neighbor algorithm error-corrected the raw reads and collapsed the reads into unique sequences, merging closely related sequences to remove PCR and sequencing errors. Alignment of CDR3 sequences to IMGT reference sequences was used to assign V, D and J gene segments. For a sequence to be retained, at least a six-nucleotide match to both a V gene segment and a J gene segment was required. Rearrangements were classified as productive when the CDR3 lacked stop codons and remained in frame with V and J, and all other rearrangements were classified as non-productive. Following IMGT convention, CDR3 was defined as the stretch from the second conserved V-encoded cysteine up to the conserved J-encoded phenylalanine. Sequences without an unambiguous match to a single V gene segment were excluded from the earlier analysis of about 630 of the donors. An earlier analysis of about 590 of the donors classified V segments as functional when productive rearrangements were above 56.7% and as segregating when the standard deviation between donors was above 5%. A statistical classification framework was built for diagnosing cytomegalovirus status from the catalog of TCR beta chain sequences. V and J gene assignment, in a later analysis, came from comparing TCR nucleotide sequences with IMGT/GENE-DB human TR gene sequences. Using the TCRdist pipeline, a later analysis assigned CDR3 sequences along with most-parsimonious VDJ recombination scenarios. A later analysis defined each TCR beta chain by its CDR3 amino acid sequence plus V-gene family, and excluded reads lacking a unique V-gene family. In a later analysis, 500 to 700 highly shared, low-generation-probability nucleotide sequences were removed to address suspected cross-contamination and a sequencing artifact. In a later analysis, a clonal expansion index for each public chain was calculated from normalized within-repertoire ranks of inferred template counts. In a later analysis, generation probabilities were computed with a VDJ recombination model fitted to out-of-frame rearrangements, and the resulting probabilities were checked against IGoR. Hypergeometric tests were used in a later analysis to score TCR-TCR, TCR-HLA and TCR-CMV co-occurrence, with a repertoire-size bias correction applied to the TCR pairs. A later analysis estimated false discovery rates by permuting HLA or CMV assignments 20 times. A later analysis grouped co-occurring TCRs with DBSCAN, adding TCRdist sequence similarity when clustering within HLA-allele-positive subsets. Repertoires with fewer than 30,000 or more than 120,000 public chains, plus five repertoires with anomalous nucleotide sharing, were excluded from co-occurrence clustering. What TCRdb holds here is the immuneACCESS table cut down to in-frame rearrangements. Part of the clones is not present; checked against another copy, under half of the missing clones reflect an unresolved V gene, and the others are unexplained. V and J calls and clone size are those listed in that table; D and trimming were worked out from the DNA. The record for this sample contains over 100,000 clones. The ten largest clones represent around 1.6% of the sample.

The CDR3 measures 15 amino acids from cysteine to phenylalanine. Solely the CDR3 DNA is kept, with 45 bases framed from the first base. Looking up the germline V gene (reference sequence) yields CDR1 SSHAT and CDR2 FNYEAQ. The study at large found these results: Linkage disequilibrium might explain the correlated functional status among segregating V segments, but an unknown experimental factor could not be ruled out. According to a later genetic analysis, donors in an Asian-associated ancestry cluster had fewer N-insertions in productive TCRs than the approximately 690-donor mean. Only TCR beta chains were sequenced in this cohort, and the absence of alpha or paired-chain data limited detectable features. Sequencing depth was assumed to be roughly uniform across donors in the presence/absence analyses, though that assumption may not hold. In a later genetic analysis, a missense DCLRE1C variant was associated with V-gene and J-gene trimming of TCR beta chains, and the association was replicated in an independent cohort. CMV serostatus was the only immune exposure information available for the cohort. Strong co-occurrence of HLA alleles, especially DR and DQ, made assigning TCR associations to individual alleles difficult. Some IMGT-functional V segments, including TRBV6-2 and TRBV6-3, could not be told apart with the 87-base-pair reads, so those segments were excluded. A further reported finding was that TCR beta sequences accurately predicted the HLA-A and HLA-B alleles for most subjects in the first cohort. Because HLA typing was unavailable for some donors at each locus, only the typed subset was used in association tests. According to a later analysis, TCR association rates differed among HLA loci, with DRB1 alleles showing the most associated TCRs and HLA-C alleles showing the fewest. An earlier analysis of approximately 540 of the donors showed that most TCR beta V segments appeared in productive rearrangements either about 90% or about 30% of the time, which broadly matched IMGT annotations. Most TCR sequences were observed very rarely across donors, whereas some public TCRs were present in many individuals. At a false discovery rate of 0.05, a later analysis linked 15,000 to 20,000 TCR beta sequences to specific HLA alleles. Fewer than 20 rarely observed V segments, including chromosome 9 orphons, were excluded from the earlier analysis of a few hundred of the donors because counts were too low. Compared with equally common non-associated chains, HLA-associated TCR beta chains in a later analysis were more clonally expanded and had lower generation probabilities. The authors suggested that the approach could potentially be generalized to other disease states and immunological phenotypes. In a later analysis, most CMV-associated TCR beta chains were found to appear HLA-restricted, with HLA associations seemingly driven largely by CMV exposure. A group of highly shared sequence variants was considered likely to be a technical artifact of the sequencing pipeline. Cytomegalovirus status was reported to be diagnosed by the classifier with high specificity and sensitivity in both the original and validation cohorts. A few of the identified cytomegalovirus-associated TCR beta chains were confirmed in vitro to be specific for cytomegalovirus antigens. The study listed approximately 150 TCR beta chains as associated with cytomegalovirus. According to a later analysis, parvovirus B19, influenza, CMV and Epstein-Barr virus appeared linked to several top co-occurrence clusters.

The cohort was made up of 500 to 850 healthy bone marrow donors. At the time of sampling, all cohort members were nominally healthy, though unrecorded immune exposures were likely present. The donor was CMV seronegative and belonged to the group of approximately 320 seronegative cohort members. A peripheral blood sample was provided by each donor, and peripheral blood mononuclear cells were used for TCR beta sequencing. The Qiagen DNeasy Blood Extraction Kit was used to extract genomic DNA from the blood cell samples. This clonotype originated in a young man in good health and CMV-seronegative. Sequenced: PBMCs. The V and J segments used are TRBV7-7 and TRBJ2-7; 8 bases in the middle match TRBD1. CDR3 sequence: CASSLEAGGGYEQYF. The nucleotides read TGTGCTAGCAGCTTAGAGGCAGGGGGCGGTTACGAGCAGTACTTC.